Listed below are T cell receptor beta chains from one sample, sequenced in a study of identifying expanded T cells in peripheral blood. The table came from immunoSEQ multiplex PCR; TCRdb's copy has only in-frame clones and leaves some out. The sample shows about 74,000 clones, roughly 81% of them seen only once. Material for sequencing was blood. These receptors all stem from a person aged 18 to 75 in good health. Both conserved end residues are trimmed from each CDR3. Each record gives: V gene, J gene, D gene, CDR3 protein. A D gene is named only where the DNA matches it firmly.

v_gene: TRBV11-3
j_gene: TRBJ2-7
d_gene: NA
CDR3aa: ASSLAGASGYEQY

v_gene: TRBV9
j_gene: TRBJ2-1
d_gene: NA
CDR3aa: ASSVGPGESGEQF

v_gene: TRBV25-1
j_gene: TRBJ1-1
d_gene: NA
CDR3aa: ASRGTNTEAF

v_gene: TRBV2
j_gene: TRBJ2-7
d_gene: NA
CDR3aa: ASSGTGIGAYEQY

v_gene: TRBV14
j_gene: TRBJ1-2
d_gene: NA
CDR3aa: ASSSSGRPLYGYT

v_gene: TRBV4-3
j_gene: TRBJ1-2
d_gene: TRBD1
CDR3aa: ASSQDDRGYGYT

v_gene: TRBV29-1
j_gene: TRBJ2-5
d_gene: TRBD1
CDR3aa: SLWTGDLTQY

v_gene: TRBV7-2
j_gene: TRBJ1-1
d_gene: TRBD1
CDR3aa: ASSLRTGGPEAF

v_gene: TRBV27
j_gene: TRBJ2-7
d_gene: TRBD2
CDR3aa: ASSLGGLAGGPYEQY

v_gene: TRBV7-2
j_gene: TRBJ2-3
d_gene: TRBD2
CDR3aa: ASSLGPSSGRGDTQY

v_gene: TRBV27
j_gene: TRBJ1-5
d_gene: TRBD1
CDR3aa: ASSFGRGDNQPQH

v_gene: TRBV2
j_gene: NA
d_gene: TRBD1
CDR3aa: ASADRGYEQY

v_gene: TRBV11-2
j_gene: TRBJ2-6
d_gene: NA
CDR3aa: ASSPGLNVLT

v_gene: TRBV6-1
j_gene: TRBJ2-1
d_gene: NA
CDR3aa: ASSEVGNEQF

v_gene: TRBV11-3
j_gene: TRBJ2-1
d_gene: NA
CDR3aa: ASASGTNDNEQF

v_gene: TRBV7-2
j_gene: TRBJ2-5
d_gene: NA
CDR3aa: ASSSVGTETQY

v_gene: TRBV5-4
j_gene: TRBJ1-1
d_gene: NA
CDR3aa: ASSLEGMRTEAF

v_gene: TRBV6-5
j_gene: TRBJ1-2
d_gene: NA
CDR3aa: ASSYQENYGYT

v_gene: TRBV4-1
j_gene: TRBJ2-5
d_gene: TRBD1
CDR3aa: ASSQSGQGIQETQY

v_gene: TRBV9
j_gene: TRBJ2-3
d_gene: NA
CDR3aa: ASSPLPERNTDTQY

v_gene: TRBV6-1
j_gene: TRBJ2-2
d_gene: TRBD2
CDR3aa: ASSPGLGDTGELF

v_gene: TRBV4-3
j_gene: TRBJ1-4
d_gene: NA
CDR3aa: ASSQDGYRDEKLF

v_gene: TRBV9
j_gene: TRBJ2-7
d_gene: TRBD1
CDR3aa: ASSVEGTGYEQY

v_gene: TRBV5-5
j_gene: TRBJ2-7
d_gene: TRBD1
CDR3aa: ASSKQGGEQY

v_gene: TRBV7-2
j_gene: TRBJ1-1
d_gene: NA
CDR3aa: ASSLNTEAF

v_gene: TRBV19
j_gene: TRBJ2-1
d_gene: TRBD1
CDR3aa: ASRATPGQGYDEQF

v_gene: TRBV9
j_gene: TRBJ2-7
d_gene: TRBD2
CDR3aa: ASSVETSGGSYEQY

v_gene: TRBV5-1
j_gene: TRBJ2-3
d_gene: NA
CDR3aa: ASSLGNRDTDTQY

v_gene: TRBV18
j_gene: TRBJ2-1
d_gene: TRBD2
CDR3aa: ASSPTSGSVGYNEQF

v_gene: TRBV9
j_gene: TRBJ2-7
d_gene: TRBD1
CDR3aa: ASSVSDRGLGEQY

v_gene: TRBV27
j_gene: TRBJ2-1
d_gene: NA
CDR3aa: ASSLAGSSYNEQF

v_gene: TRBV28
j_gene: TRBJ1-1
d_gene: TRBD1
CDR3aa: ASRLGTGGLNTEAF

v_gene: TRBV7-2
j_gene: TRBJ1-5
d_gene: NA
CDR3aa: ASSFSAGPDQPQH

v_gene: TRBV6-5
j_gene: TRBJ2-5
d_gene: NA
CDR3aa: ASSPYPETQY

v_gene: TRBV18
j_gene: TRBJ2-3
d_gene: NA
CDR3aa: ASSPLAPSTDTQY

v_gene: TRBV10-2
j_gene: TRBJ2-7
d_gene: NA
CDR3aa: ASSLQPGTAYEQY

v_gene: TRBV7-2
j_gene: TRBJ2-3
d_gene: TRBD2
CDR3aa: ASSLALAGPADTQY

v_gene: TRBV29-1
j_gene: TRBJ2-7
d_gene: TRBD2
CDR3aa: SVGGDRSEQY

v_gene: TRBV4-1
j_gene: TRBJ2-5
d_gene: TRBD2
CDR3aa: ASSLEEGLAGEETQY

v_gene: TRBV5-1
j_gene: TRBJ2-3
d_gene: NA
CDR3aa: ASSLPASTDTQY

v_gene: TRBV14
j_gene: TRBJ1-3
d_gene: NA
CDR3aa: ASKSEARSGNTIY

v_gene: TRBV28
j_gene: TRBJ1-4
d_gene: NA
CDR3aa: ASSPPVGGAGEKLF

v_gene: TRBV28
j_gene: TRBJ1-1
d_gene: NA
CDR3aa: ASSLEARYSNEAF

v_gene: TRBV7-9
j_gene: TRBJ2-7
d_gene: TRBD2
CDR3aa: ASTGTSVGEQY

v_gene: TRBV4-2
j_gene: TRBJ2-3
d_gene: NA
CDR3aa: ASSHGASGGTDTQY

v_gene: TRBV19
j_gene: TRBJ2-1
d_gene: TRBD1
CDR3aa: ATRGTDYNEQF

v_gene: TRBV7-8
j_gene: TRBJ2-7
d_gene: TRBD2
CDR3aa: ASSLTSGLSYEQY

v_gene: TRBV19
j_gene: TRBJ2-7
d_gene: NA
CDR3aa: ASTPGRETGEQY

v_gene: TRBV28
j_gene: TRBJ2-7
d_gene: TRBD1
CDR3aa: ASSLWHGTGGLSYEQY

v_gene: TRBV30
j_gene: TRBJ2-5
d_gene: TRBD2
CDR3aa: AWSPGTSGRRLETQY

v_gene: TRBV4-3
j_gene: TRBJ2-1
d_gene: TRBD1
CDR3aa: ASSQDSGTGGNEQF